The TCR beta chain described here comes from a study of OX40 agonist ivuxolimab in advanced cancers. Study in general: Under the entry rules, prior anti-PD-1, anti-PD-L1 or anti-CTLA-4 therapy was allowed, and roughly 43% had some.

Profiling relied on immunoSEQ multiplex PCR, and the TCRdb table lists in-frame clones only, not all of them. The sample has about 97,000 clones, roughly nine tenths seen once. The sequenced sample was CD4+ or CD8+ T cells sorted from blood, obtained in a trial of the OX40 agonist ivuxolimab. The source is an adult with an advanced solid tumor such as melanoma, head and neck, liver or kidney cancer.

The CDR3 region is CASSLGGTSYNEQFF. CDR3 coding DNA: TGTGCCAGCAGCTTAGGAGGGACATCCTACAATGAGCAGTTCTTC. The rearrangement joins TRBV7-2 to TRBJ2-1; maybe TRBD1 (6 bases). The CDR3 is 15 residues long. V was clipped by 1 base and J by 1 base, with 8 bases between them. Germline V CDR1 and CDR2: SGHTA, FQGNSA.